This TCR beta chain was captured in a study of human T cells and chemical hapten exposure. Background on the study: Patients' scalps got diphenylcyclopropenone weekly throughout the approximately 25-week study. Alopecia areata, totalis or universalis affected patients, mainly female.

Germline-derived CDR1 and CDR2 are LGHNA and YNFKEQ. The V gene end was trimmed by 4 bases and the J gene end by 2 bases; junction bases not matched to a gene: 15. The CDR3 extends over 19 amino acids. TCRdb passed the RACE reads through MiXCR, listing each CDR3 protein once. The table lists tens of thousands of distinct CDR3 sequences, 10% to 13% of them singletons. This clonotype showed up many times. The time point: patch test 2, 6 weeks after DPC sensitization. Treatment described: therapeutic diphenylcyclopropenone sensitization with weekly scalp DPC. The rearrangement uses TRBV4-2 and TRBJ2-7, with TRBD2 identical over 12 bases. The clonotype was recovered from a young woman with alopecia areata. Some clones in this sample may be carry-over from other donors' samples. Sequencing used whole blood, obtained in connection with sensitization to the hapten diphenylcyclopropenone (DPC). CDR3 sequence reads: CASSLQEPTRTSGAYEQYF. As DNA, the CDR3 is TGTGCCAGCAGCCTTCAAGAACCTACGAGGACTAGCGGGGCCTACGAGCAGTACTTC.